The text below deals with one T cell receptor beta chain. Its antigen is currently unknown. It was with 60 Vbeta and 13 Jbeta primers that the PCR ran. In the authors' methods: In a later analysis, approximately 80 million unique TCR beta chains included roughly 11 million shared by two or more donors. The protocol was immunoSEQ multiplex PCR, while the TCRdb copy is restricted to in-frame clones and leaves out a portion. The D gene and trimming were derived from the DNA, and the V and J assignments and clone size from that table. The table has some 40,000 clones, around 82% seen once. This sample stems from a study of cytomegalovirus exposure and HLA in healthy donors. Study-level information: Falling in the Caucasian-associated ancestry cluster were 81% of 398 genotyped donors.

Trimming took 2 bases from V and 2 from J; bases not matched to a gene: 4. Germline CDR1 is GTSNPN and CDR2 is SVGIG (reference sequence). The CDR3 has 14 residues. Study-wide points: Donors were assumed by presence/absence analyses to have roughly uniform sequencing depth. A few CMV-associated chains proved CMV antigen-specific in vitro.

Sequencing was done on a sample of PBMCs. The chain has TRBV30 and TRBJ2-7; 9 bases match TRBD2. The sequence was obtained from a woman under 30 in good health and CMV-seropositive. Here the CDR3 reads CAWSRSGGTYEQYF. CDR3 coding DNA: TGTGCCTGGAGTCGGAGCGGGGGGACCTACGAGCAGTACTTC.